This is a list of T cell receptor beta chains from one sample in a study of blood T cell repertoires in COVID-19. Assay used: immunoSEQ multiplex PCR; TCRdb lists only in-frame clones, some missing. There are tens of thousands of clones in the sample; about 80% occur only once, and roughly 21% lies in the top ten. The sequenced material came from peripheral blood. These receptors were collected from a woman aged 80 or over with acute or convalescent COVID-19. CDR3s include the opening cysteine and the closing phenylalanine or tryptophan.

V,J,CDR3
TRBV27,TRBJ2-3,CASSPPGVTDTQYF
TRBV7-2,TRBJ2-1,CASSLVRQGARDEQFF
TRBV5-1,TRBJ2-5,CASSLRGTQETQYF
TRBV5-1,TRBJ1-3,CASSEFRQGAGNTIYF
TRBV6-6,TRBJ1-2,CASRGQGGIYGYTF
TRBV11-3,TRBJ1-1,CASSSGVSTEAFF
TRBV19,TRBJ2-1,CATLKGAPYNEQFF
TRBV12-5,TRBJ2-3,CASGLWRAVDTQYF
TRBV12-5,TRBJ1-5,CASGPGQGNQPQHF
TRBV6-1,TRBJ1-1,CASSEMRVAFF
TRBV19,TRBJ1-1,CASTRGLEETEAFF
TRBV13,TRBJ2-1,CASSLGGQGTYNEQFF
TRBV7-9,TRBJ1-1,CASSLLEGAEAFF
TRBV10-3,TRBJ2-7,CAITPGVAGSHEQYF
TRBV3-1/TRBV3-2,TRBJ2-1,CASSQDQASYNEQFF
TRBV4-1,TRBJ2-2,CASSQEPFSRTGELFF
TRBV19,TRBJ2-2,CASSGGQGANTGELFF
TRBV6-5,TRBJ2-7,CASNRQGREEQYF
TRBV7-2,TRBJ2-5,CASSLGVRRQETQYF
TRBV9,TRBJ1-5,CASSAGTANSNQPQHF
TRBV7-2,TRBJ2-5,CASSLAGGRETQYF
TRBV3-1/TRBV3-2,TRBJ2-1,CASSLSREQFF
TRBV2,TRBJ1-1,CASSVGGHTEAFF
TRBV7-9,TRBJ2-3,CASSLALADTDTQYF
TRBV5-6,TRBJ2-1,CASSSYSEQFF
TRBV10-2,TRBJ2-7,CASSERTGAGTAYEQYF